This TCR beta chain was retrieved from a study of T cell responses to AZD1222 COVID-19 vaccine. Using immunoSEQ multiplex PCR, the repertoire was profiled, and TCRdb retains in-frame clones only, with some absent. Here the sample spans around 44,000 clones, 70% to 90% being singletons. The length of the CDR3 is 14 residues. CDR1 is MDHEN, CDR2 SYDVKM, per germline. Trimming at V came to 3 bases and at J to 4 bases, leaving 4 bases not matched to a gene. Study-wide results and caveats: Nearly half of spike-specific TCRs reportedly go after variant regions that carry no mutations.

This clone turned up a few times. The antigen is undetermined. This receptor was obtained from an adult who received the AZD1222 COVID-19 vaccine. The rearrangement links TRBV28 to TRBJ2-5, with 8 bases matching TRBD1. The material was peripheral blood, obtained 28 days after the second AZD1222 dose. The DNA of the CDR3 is TGTGCCAGCAGTTTTCTACAGGGGGTAGAGACCCAGTACTTC. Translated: CASSFLQGVETQYF. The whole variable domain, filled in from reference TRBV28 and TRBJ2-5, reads DVKVTQSSRYLVKRTGEKVFLECVQDMDHENMFWYRQDPGLGLRLIYFSYDVKMKEKGDIPEGYSVSREKKERFSLILESASTNQTSMYLCASSFLQGVETQYFGPGTRLLVL.